The rows below give T cell receptor beta chains drawn from one sample of a study of blood T cell repertoires in COVID-19. TCRdb's copy holds only in-frame clones and misses some; the assay was immunoSEQ multiplex PCR. The table has about 480,000 clones, 70% to 90% seen once. The sample was peripheral blood. Every receptor here comes from a woman in her fifties or sixties with COVID-19, enrolled during active disease. CDR3s include the opening cysteine and the closing phenylalanine or tryptophan. A D gene is named only where the DNA matches it firmly. Clone size is stated in some rows and not others, as once, few, many or a class when expanded.

clone_size	v_call	d_call	j_call	cdr3_aa	cdr3_nt
.	TRBV18	TRBD1	TRBJ1-6	CASSLSDRGNSPLHF	TGTGCCAGCTCACTCTCGGACAGGGGAAATTCACCCCTCCACTTT
.	TRBV25-1	.	TRBJ1-6	CASTQGHNSPLHF	TGTGCCAGCACACAGGGTCATAATTCACCCCTCCACTTT
.	TRBV5-1	.	TRBJ2-7	CASSLGGGSYEQYF	TGCGCCAGCAGCTTGGGGGGCGGCTCCTACGAGCAGTACTTC
few	TRBV5-6	.	TRBJ1-1	CASSPGLLGGAFF	TGTGCCAGCAGCCCTGGCCTGCTGGGGGGAGCTTTCTTT
.	TRBV5-4	.	TRBJ2-3	CASSLGGGDTDTQYF	TGTGCCAGCAGCTTGGGAGGGGGGGACACAGATACGCAGTATTTT
.	TRBV18	.	TRBJ1-4	CASSPTWGDEKLFF	TGTGCCAGCTCACCAACGTGGGGGGATGAAAAACTGTTTTTT
.	TRBV10-3	.	TRBJ1-2	CAITWGGRDGYTF	TGTGCCATCACTTGGGGAGGGAGGGATGGCTACACCTTC
.	TRBV12-3/TRBV12-4	TRBD1	TRBJ1-2	CASAGTGSGGYTF	TGTGCCAGCGCAGGGACAGGATCGGGTGGCTACACCTTC
.	TRBV11-2	TRBD1	TRBJ2-1	CASSLVGTASEQFF	TGTGCCAGCAGCTTAGTAGGGACAGCATCCGAGCAGTTCTTC
once	TRBV7-6	TRBD1	TRBJ2-7	CASSLAIDRAGEQYF	TGTGCCAGCAGCTTAGCAATTGACAGGGCTGGCGAGCAGTACTTC